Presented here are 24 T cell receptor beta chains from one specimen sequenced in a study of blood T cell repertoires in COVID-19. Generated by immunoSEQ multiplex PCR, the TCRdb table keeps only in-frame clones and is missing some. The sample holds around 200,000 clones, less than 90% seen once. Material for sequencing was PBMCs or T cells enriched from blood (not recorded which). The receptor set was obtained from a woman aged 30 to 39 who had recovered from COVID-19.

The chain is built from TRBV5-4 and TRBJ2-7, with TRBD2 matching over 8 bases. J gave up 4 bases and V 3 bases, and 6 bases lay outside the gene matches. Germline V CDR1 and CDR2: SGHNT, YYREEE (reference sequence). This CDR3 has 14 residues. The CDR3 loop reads CASSSRGGDYEQYF. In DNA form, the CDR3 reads TGTGCCAGCAGCTCACGGGGGGGTGATTACGAGCAGTACTTC.

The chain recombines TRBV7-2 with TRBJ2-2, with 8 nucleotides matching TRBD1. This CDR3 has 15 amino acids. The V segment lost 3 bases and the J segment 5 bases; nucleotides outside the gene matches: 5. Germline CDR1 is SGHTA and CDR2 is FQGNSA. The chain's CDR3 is CASSFWTGRTGELFF. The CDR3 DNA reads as TGTGCCAGCAGCTTCTGGACAGGGCGGACCGGGGAGCTGTTTTTT.

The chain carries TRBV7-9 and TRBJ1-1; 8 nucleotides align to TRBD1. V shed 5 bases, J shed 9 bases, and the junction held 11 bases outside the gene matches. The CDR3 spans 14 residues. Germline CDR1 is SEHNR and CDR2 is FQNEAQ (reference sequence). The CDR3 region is CASSGQTGDAKAFF. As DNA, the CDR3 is TGTGCCAGCAGCGGACAGACAGGGGACGCTAAAGCTTTCTTT.

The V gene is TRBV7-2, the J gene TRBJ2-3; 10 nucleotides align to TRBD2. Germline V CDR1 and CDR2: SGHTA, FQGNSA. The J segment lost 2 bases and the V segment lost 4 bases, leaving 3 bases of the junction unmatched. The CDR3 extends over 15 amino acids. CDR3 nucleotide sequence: TGTGCCAGCAGCTCAGGACTAGCGGACACAGATACGCAGTATTTT. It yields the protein CASSSGLADTDTQYF. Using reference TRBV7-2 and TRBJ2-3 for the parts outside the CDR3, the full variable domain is GAGVSQSPSNKVTEKGKDVELRCDPISGHTALYWYRQSLGQGLEFLIYFQGNSAPDKSGLPSDRFSAERTGGSVSTLTIQRTQQEDSAVYLCASSSGLADTDTQYFGPGTRLTVL.

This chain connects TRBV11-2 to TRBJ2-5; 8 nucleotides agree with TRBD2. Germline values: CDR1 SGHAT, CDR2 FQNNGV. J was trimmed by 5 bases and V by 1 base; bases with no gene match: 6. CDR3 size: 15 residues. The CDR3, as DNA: TGTGCCAGCAGCTTAGTGGTAGCGGGGAAGGAGACCCAGTACTTC. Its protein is CASSLVVAGKETQYF.

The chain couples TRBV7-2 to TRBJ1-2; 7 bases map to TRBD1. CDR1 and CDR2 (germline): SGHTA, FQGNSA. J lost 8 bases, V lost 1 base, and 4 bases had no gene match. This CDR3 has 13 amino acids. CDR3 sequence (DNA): TGTGCCAGCAGCTTAGTCGACAGGGACGGCTACACCTTC. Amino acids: CASSLVDRDGYTF.

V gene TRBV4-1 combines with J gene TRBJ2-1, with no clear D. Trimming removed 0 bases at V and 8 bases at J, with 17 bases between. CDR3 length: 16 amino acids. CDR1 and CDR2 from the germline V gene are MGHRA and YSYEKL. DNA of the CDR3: TGCGCCAGCAGCCAAGATCGGAGTCGAGATCGACATGAGCAGTTCTTC. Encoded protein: CASSQDRSRDRHEQFF.

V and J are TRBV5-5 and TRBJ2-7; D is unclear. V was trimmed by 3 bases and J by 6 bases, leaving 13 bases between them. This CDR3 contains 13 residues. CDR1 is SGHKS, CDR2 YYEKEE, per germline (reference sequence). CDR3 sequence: CASSSTFSTEQYF. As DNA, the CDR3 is TGTGCCAGCAGCTCAACGTTTAGCACCGAGCAGTACTTC.

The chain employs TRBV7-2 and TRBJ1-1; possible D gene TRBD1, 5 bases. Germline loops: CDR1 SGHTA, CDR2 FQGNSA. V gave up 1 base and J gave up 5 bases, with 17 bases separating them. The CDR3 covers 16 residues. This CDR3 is CASSLVSLAGRTEAFF. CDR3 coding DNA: TGTGCCAGCAGCTTAGTGTCATTGGCAGGGCGGACTGAAGCTTTCTTT.

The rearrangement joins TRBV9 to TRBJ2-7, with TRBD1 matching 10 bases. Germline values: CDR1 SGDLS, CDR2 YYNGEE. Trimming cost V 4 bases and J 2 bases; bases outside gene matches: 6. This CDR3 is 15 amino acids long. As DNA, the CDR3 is TGTGCCAGCAGCCCGTCCGGGACAGGGGCCTACGAGCAGTACTTC. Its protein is CASSPSGTGAYEQYF.

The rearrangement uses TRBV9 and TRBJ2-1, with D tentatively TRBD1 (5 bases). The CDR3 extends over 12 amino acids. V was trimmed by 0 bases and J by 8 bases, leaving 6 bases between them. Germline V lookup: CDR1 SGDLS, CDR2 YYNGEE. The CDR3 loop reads CASSVEGYEQFF. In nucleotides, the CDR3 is TGTGCCAGCAGCGTAGAGGGGTATGAGCAGTTCTTC.

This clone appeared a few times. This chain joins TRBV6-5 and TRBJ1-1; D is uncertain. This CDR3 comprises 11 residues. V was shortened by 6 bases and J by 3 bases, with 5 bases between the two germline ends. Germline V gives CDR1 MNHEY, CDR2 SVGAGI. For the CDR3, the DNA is TGTGCCAGCAGCGCGTACACTGAAGCTTTCTTT. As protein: CASSAYTEAFF.

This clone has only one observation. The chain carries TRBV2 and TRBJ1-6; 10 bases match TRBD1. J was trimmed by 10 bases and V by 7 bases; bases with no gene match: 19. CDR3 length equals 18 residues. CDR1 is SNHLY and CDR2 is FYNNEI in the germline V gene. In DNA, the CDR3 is TGTGCCAGCACCCTACTTAACCTGGGACAGGGGCAGAGATCACCCCTCCACTTT. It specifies CASTLLNLGQGQRSPLHF.

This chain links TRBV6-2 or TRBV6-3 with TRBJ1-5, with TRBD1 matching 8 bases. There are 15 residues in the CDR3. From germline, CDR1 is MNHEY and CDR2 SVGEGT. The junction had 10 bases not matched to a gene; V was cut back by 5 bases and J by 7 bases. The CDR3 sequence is CASSRWTGNPQPQHF. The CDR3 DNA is TGTGCCAGCAGTCGCTGGACAGGGAATCCGCAGCCCCAGCATTTT.

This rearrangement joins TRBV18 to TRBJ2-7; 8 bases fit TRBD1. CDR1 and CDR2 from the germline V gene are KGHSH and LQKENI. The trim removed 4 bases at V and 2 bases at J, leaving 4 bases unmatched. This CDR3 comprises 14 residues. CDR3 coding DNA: TGTGCCAGCTCACACGGGACAGGTGCCTACGAGCAGTACTTC. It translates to CASSHGTGAYEQYF.

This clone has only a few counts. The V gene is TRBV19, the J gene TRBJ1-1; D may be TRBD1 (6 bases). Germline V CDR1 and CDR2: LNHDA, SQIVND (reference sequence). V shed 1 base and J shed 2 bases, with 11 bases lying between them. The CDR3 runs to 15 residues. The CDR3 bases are TGTGCCAGTAGTATAGGGGCAGGGGTCAACACTGAAGCTTTCTTT. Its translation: CASSIGAGVNTEAFF.

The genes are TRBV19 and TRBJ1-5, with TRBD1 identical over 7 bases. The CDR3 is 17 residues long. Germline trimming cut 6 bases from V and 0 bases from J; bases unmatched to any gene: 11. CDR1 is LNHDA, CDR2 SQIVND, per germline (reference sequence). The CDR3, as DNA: TGTGCCAGTAGAGGGACAGCAGGGGGTTATAGCAATCAGCCCCAGCATTTT. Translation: CASRGTAGGYSNQPQHF.

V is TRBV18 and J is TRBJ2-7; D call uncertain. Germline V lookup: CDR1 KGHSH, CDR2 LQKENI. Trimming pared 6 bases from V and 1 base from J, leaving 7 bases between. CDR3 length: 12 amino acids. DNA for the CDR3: TGTGCCAGCTCCCGTTTGTCCTACGAGCAGTACTTC. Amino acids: CASSRLSYEQYF.

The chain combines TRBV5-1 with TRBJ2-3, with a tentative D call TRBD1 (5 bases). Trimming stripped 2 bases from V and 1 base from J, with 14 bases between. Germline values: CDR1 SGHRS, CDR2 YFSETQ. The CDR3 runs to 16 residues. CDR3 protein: CASSLGVVLGTDTQYF. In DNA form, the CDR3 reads TGCGCCAGCAGCTTAGGGGTAGTGTTGGGCACAGATACGCAGTATTTT.

The CDR3 region is CASSFLASGGYEQYF. In DNA form, the CDR3 reads TGTGCCAGCAGCTTTTTGGCTAGCGGGGGTTACGAGCAGTACTTC. This chain links TRBV5-8 with TRBJ2-7; 10 bases align to TRBD2. Germline CDR1 is SGHTS and CDR2 is YDEGEE. J gave up 4 bases and V 2 bases, and 6 bases lay outside the gene matches. The CDR3 length is 15 residues.

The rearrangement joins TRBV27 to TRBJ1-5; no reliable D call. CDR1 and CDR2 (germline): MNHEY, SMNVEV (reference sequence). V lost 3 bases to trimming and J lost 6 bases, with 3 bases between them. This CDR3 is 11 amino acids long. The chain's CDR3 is CASSLRQPQHF. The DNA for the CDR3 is TGTGCCAGCAGTTTGCGTCAGCCCCAGCATTTT.

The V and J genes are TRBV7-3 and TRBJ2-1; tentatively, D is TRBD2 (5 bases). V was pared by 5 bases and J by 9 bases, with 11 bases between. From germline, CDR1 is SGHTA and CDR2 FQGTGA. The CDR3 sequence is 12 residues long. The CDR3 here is CASSTTGFEQFF. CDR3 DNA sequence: TGTGCCAGCAGCACTACGGGATTTGAGCAGTTCTTC. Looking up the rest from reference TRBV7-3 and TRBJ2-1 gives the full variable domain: GAGVSQTPSNKVTEKGKYVELRCDPISGHTALYWYRQSLGQGPEFLIYFQGTGAADDSGLPNDRFFAVRPEGSVSTLKIQRTERGDSAVYLCASSTTGFEQFFGPGTRLTVL.

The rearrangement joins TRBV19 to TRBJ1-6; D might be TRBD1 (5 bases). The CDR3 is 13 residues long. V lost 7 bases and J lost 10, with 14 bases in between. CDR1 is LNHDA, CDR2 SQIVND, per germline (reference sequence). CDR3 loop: CASMGGAGSPLHF. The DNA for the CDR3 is TGTGCCAGTATGGGGGGTGCGGGCTCACCCCTCCACTTT.

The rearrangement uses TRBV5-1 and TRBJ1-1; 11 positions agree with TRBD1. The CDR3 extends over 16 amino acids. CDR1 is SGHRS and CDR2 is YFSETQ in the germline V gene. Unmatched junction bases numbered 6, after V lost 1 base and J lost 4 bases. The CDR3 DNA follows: TGCGCCAGCAGCTTGTACGGACAGGGGGCGACCACTGAAGCTTTCTTT. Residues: CASSLYGQGATTEAFF.